A selection of T cell receptor beta chains follows, all from one sample in a study of OX40 agonist ivuxolimab in advanced cancers. Profiling relied on immunoSEQ multiplex PCR, and the TCRdb table lists in-frame clones only, not all of them. The sample carries about 77,000 clones, 85% recorded once. The sequencing used CD4+ or CD8+ T cells sorted from blood, collected in a trial of the OX40 agonist ivuxolimab. These receptor sequences come from an adult with an advanced solid tumor such as melanoma, head and neck, liver or kidney cancer. Each CDR3 is given with its conserved first and last residue. D genes are given only for firm matches. Clone size is not always given. Where it is, it says once, few, many or a class for expanded clones.

>TRBD1|TRBV13|NA|TRBJ1-1
CASSLGGGAGTEAFF
TGTGCCAGCAGCTTAGGAGGGGGCGCGGGCACTGAAGCTTTCTTT
>NA|TRBV6-1|NA|TRBJ1-5
CASSQGDDSSNQPQHF
TGTGCCAGCAGTCAAGGGGACGACTCAAGCAATCAGCCCCAGCATTTT
>TRBD1|TRBV5-1|once|TRBJ2-6
CASSLARDRGPGANVLTF
TGCGCCAGCAGCTTGGCCCGGGACAGGGGCCCTGGGGCCAACGTCCTGACTTTC
>TRBD2|TRBV4-3|NA|TRBJ2-3
CASSHAGADTQYF
TGCGCCAGCAGCCACGCGGGGGCAGATACGCAGTATTTT
>TRBD2|TRBV9|NA|TRBJ2-3
CASSEFSGVGSDTQYF
TGTGCCAGCAGCGAATTTAGCGGGGTGGGCTCAGATACGCAGTATTTT
>TRBD1|TRBV27|NA|TRBJ2-7
CASSTPGQAPYEQYF
TGTGCCAGCAGTACCCCTGGACAGGCTCCCTACGAGCAGTACTTC
>TRBD1|TRBV18|NA|TRBJ2-7
CASSPRGGRGPYEQYF
TGTGCCAGCTCACCTCGAGGGGGCCGAGGCCCCTACGAGCAGTACTTC
>NA|TRBV5-1|NA|TRBJ1-1
CASSSGGYAMNTEAFF
TGCGCCAGCAGCTCGGGGGGGTACGCAATGAACACTGAAGCTTTCTTT
>NA|TRBV23-1|NA|TRBJ2-5
CASSQSGRETQYF
TGCGCCAGCAGTCAATCTGGGCGTGAGACCCAGTACTTC
>TRBD1|TRBV7-2|NA|TRBJ2-5
CASSLQQGWEETQYF
TGTGCCAGCAGCTTACAACAGGGGTGGGAAGAGACCCAGTACTTC
>TRBD1|TRBV2|once|TRBJ1-5
CASSSGTGAAYSNQPQHF
TGTGCCAGCAGTTCAGGGACAGGGGCAGCTTATAGCAATCAGCCCCAGCATTTT
>NA|TRBV7-2|NA|TRBJ2-7
CASSLGQGRAVDEQYF
TGTGCCAGCAGCTTAGGTCAGGGCAGGGCGGTCGACGAGCAGTACTTC
>NA|TRBV7-6|NA|TRBJ1-5
CASSLEEGNNQPQHF
TGTGCCAGCAGCTTAGAGGAGGGAAACAATCAGCCCCAGCATTTT
>NA|TRBV19|once|TRBJ1-3
CASSISYSPGGNTIYF
TGTGCCAGTAGTATTTCCTACAGCCCGGGGGGAAACACCATATATTTT
>NA|TRBV2|NA|TRBJ1-2
CASSEAKGRPWGYTF
TGTGCCAGCAGTGAAGCGAAGGGGCGGCCCTGGGGCTACACCTTC
>NA|TRBV11-2|NA|TRBJ1-2
CASSLAPGTNYGYTF
TGTGCCAGCAGCTTAGCCCCCGGGACAAACTATGGCTACACCTTC
>NA|TRBV30|few|TRBJ1-5
CAYNTESGPQHF
TGTGCCTACAACACGGAATCGGGGCCCCAGCATTTT
>NA|TRBV6-1|NA|TRBJ2-7
CASSDNNSYEQYF
TGTGCCAGCAGTGACAACAACTCCTACGAGCAGTACTTC
>NA|TRBV7-2|few|TRBJ1-6
CASRRGGSYNSPLHF
TGTGCCAGCCGCCGGGGGGGCTCCTATAATTCACCCCTCCACTTT
>NA|TRBV4-3|NA|TRBJ1-6
CASSQDLSENSPLHF
TGCGCCAGCAGCCAAGATCTGTCCGAGAATTCACCCCTCCACTTT
>NA|TRBV7-2|NA|TRBJ1-4
CASSLRGTGNEKLFF
TGTGCCAGCAGCTTGAGGGGGACCGGGAATGAAAAACTGTTTTTT
>NA|TRBV10-2|once|TRBJ2-3
CASTPGTGSTDTQYF
TGCGCCAGCACCCCCGGGACGGGAAGCACAGATACGCAGTATTTT
>NA|TRBV2|NA|TRBJ2-6
CASSEAESGANVLTF
TGTGCCAGCAGTGAAGCTGAATCTGGGGCCAACGTCCTGACTTTC
>NA|TRBV5-1|NA|TRBJ1-2
CASSPGASNYGYTF
TGCGCCAGCAGCCCGGGAGCCAGTAACTATGGCTACACCTTC
>NA|TRBV2|NA|TRBJ1-6
CASSERGAGNSPLHF
TGTGCCAGCAGTGAACGGGGGGCAGGTAATTCACCCCTCCACTTT
>NA|TRBV5-5|NA|TRBJ2-6
CASSLDRSLSGANVLTF
TGTGCCAGCAGCTTGGATCGCAGTCTCTCTGGGGCCAACGTCCTGACTTTC
>NA|TRBV10-2|few|TRBJ2-7
CASSGSSRGIPYEQYF
TGCGCCAGCAGTGGGTCTTCGCGGGGTATTCCCTACGAGCAGTACTTC
>NA|TRBV7-2|NA|TRBJ1-1
CASSPGPSQRNTEAFF
TGTGCCAGCAGCCCCGGGCCCTCCCAGAGGAACACTGAAGCTTTCTTT
>TRBD1|TRBV27|once|TRBJ1-2
CASSTLDRGPAYGYTF
TGTGCCAGCAGTACCCTGGACAGGGGTCCAGCCTATGGCTACACCTTC
>NA|TRBV6-4|NA|TRBJ1-1
CASRDTDRNTEAFF
TGTGCCAGCAGAGACACCGACAGGAACACTGAAGCTTTCTTT
>TRBD1|TRBV7-2|NA|TRBJ2-2
CASSLAGQGTGELFF
TGTGCCAGCAGCTTAGCCGGACAGGGCACCGGGGAGCTGTTTTTT
>TRBD2|TRBV10-2|NA|TRBJ2-1
CASSEMSSGGYNEQFF
TGCGCCAGCAGTGAGATGAGTAGCGGGGGATACAATGAGCAGTTCTTC
>NA|TRBV6-5|NA|TRBJ2-5
CASRRDIGGETQYF
TGTGCCAGCCGCCGGGACATTGGGGGGGAGACCCAGTACTTC
>NA|TRBV16|NA|TRBJ1-2
CASSQSPGNYGYTF
TGTGCCAGCAGCCAATCTCCAGGGAACTATGGCTACACCTTC
>TRBD1|TRBV7-9|NA|TRBJ2-5
CASSPRQGAQETQYF
TGTGCCAGCAGCCCGCGACAGGGGGCCCAAGAGACCCAGTACTTC
>TRBD1|TRBV12-5|NA|TRBJ1-4
CASGILMRGLRGRGLTNEKLFF
TGTGCTAGTGGTATACTCATGAGGGGCTTGAGAGGCAGGGGGTTGACTAATGAAAAACTGTTTTTT
>NA|TRBV30|once|TRBJ2-7
CAWSKGYEQYF
TGTGCCTGGAGTAAAGGGTACGAGCAGTACTTC
>TRBD2|TRBV7-9|NA|TRBJ2-1
CASSLEGGGAREQFF
TGTGCCAGCAGCTTAGAGGGCGGGGGGGCCCGTGAGCAGTTCTTC
>NA|TRBV18|NA|TRBJ1-5
CASSPDSYSNQPQHF
TGTGCCAGCTCACCGGACAGTTATAGCAATCAGCCCCAGCATTTT
>NA|TRBV7-8|NA|TRBJ1-1
CASSLLLDTEAFF
TGTGCCAGCAGTTTACTATTGGACACTGAAGCTTTCTTT
>TRBD2|TRBV19|NA|TRBJ2-2
CASGRREGAGELFF
TGTGCCAGTGGGAGGCGGGAGGGGGCCGGGGAGCTGTTTTTT
>TRBD1|TRBV6-5|once|TRBJ2-6
CASRRDRVGANVLTF
TGTGCCAGCAGGAGGGACAGGGTTGGGGCCAACGTCCTGACTTTC
>NA|TRBV6-5|NA|TRBJ1-5
CASKRTVNQPQHF
TGTGCCAGCAAAAGGACAGTAAATCAGCCCCAGCATTTT
>NA|TRBV30|NA|TRBJ1-2
CAWSVMRSGYGYTF
TGTGCCTGGAGTGTAATGAGGTCCGGCTATGGCTACACCTTC
>NA|TRBV7-8|NA|TRBJ2-1
CASSQGPLNEQFF
TGTGCCAGCAGCCAGGGACCGCTAAATGAGCAGTTCTTC
>NA|TRBV7-9|NA|TRBJ1-1
CASSSGAVTNTEAFF
TGTGCCAGCAGCTCGGGGGCGGTCACGAACACTGAAGCTTTCTTT
>TRBD1|TRBV19|NA|TRBJ2-6
CASTGQGANSGANVLTF
TGTGCCAGTACCGGACAGGGGGCTAACTCTGGGGCCAACGTCCTGACTTTC
>TRBD1|TRBV19|NA|TRBJ2-1
CASSAKTGAINEQFF
TGTGCCAGTAGTGCGAAGACAGGGGCGATCAATGAGCAGTTCTTC
>NA|TRBV7-6|NA|TRBJ2-7
CASSPSTGTTYEQYF
TGTGCCAGCAGCCCCTCTACCGGGACAACCTACGAGCAGTACTTC
>TRBD1|TRBV10-3|NA|TRBJ2-7
CAISEGFGTGGYEQYF
TGTGCCATCAGTGAAGGTTTTGGGACAGGGGGCTACGAGCAGTACTTC
>TRBD1|TRBV11-2|NA|TRBJ2-7
CASSFDRDNEQYF
TGTGCCAGCAGCTTTGACAGGGACAACGAGCAGTACTTC
>NA|TRBV30|NA|TRBJ2-3
CAWSHGGDGTDTQYF
TGTGCCTGGAGCCACGGAGGGGATGGCACAGATACGCAGTATTTT
>NA|TRBV9|once|TRBJ2-5
CASSRDISETQYF
TGTGCCAGCAGCCGAGACATATCAGAGACCCAGTACTTC
>NA|TRBV5-4|NA|TRBJ1-5
CASSLWGFNQPQHF
TGTGCCAGCAGCTTGTGGGGGTTCAATCAGCCCCAGCATTTT
>NA|TRBV6-5|few|TRBJ2-4
CASRGENIQYF
TGTGCCAGCAGGGGCGAAAACATTCAGTACTTC
>NA|TRBV7-2|NA|TRBJ1-1
CASSLARAEAFF
TGTGCCAGCAGCTTAGCGAGGGCTGAAGCTTTCTTT
>NA|TRBV11-2|few|TRBJ1-4
CASSLDRGEKLFF
TGTGCCAGCAGCTTAGACAGGGGTGAAAAACTGTTTTTT
>NA|TRBV5-1|NA|TRBJ2-2
CASSLFQENTGELFF
TGCGCCAGCAGCTTGTTTCAGGAGAACACCGGGGAGCTGTTTTTT
>TRBD1|TRBV4-3|NA|TRBJ1-1
CASSPGDRVNTEAFF
TGCGCCAGCAGCCCAGGGGACAGGGTGAACACTGAAGCTTTCTTT
>NA|TRBV7-2|once|TRBJ2-3
CASSLDQRNTQYF
TGTGCCAGCAGCTTAGACCAAAGAAATACGCAGTATTTT